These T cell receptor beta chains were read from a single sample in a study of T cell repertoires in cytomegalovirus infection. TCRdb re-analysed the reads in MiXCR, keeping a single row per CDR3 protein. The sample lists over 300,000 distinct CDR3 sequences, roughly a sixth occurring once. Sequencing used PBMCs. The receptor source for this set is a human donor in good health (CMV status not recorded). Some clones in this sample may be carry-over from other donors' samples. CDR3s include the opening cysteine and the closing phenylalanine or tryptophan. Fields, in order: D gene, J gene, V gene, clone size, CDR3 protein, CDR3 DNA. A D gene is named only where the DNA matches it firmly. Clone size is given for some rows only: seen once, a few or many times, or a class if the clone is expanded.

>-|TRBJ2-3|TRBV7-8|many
CASSLGDEAQYF
TGTGCCAGCAGCTTAGGGGATGAGGCGCAGTATTTT
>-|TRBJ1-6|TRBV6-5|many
CASSYGAGANSPLHF
TGTGCCAGCAGTTACGGGGCAGGGGCGAATTCACCCCTCCACTTT
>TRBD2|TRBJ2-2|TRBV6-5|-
CASSRASGSTGELFF
TGTGCCAGCAGTCGGGCTAGCGGATCCACCGGGGAGCTGTTTTTT
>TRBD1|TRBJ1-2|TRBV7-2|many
CASSLVDRVGGYTF
TGTGCCAGCAGCTTAGTGGACAGGGTAGGCGGCTACACCTTC
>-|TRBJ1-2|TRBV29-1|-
CSVEDFNQATF
TGCAGCGTTGAAGATTTTAATCAGGCCACCTTC
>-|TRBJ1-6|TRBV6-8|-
CASSYSISAAYNSPLHF
TGTGCCAGCAGTTACTCGATATCGGCAGCTTATAATTCACCCCTCCACTTT
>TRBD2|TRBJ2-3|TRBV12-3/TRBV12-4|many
CASRLSGGGDTQYF
TGTGCCAGCAGACTGAGCGGGGGGGGAGATACGCAGTATTTT
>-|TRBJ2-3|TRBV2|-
CASSGIPDTQYF
TGTGCCAGCAGTGGTATCCCAGATACGCAGTATTTT
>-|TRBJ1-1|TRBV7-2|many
CASSFGTGLATEAFF
TGTGCCAGCAGCTTTGGCACAGGGTTGGCCACTGAAGCTTTCTTT
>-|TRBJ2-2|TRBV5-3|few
CASAHALGGELFF
TGTGCCAGCGCCCACGCCCTTGGCGGGGAGCTGTTTTTT
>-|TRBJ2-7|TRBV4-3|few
CASSQGLKGGDPYEQYF
TGCGCCAGCAGCCAAGGCCTTAAAGGGGGGGATCCGTACGAGCAGTACTTC
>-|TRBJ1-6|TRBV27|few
CASSSTGLGSPLHF
TGTGCCAGCAGTTCCACCGGGTTGGGTTCACCCCTCCACTTT
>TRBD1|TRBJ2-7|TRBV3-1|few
CASSAQGGLAAGEQYF
TGTGCCAGCAGCGCACAGGGGGGTCTCGCCGCGGGCGAGCAGTACTTC
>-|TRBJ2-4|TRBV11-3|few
CASSLDRAGIQYF
TGTGCCAGCAGCTTAGACAGGGCCGGCATTCAGTACTTC
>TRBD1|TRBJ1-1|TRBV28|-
CASSWTGRNTEAFF
TGTGCCAGCAGTTGGACAGGGAGGAACACTGAAGCTTTCTTT
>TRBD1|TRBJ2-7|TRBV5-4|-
CASSIGTGLYEQYF
TGTGCCAGCAGCATCGGGACAGGGTTATACGAGCAGTACTTC
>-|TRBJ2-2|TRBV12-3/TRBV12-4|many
CASSSGELFF
TGTGCCAGCAGTTCGGGGGAGCTGTTTTTT
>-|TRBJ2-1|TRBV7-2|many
CASSLVGEPTYNEQFF
TGTGCCAGCAGCTTAGTGGGGGAGCCGACCTACAATGAGCAGTTCTTC
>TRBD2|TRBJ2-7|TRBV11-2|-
CASSLASGTIVYEQYF
TGTGCCAGCAGCTTAGCCTCCGGGACTATCGTCTACGAGCAGTACTTC
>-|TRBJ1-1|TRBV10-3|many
CAISESTRGNTEAFF
TGTGCCATCAGTGAGTCGACAAGGGGGAACACTGAAGCTTTCTTT
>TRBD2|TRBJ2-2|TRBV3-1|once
CASSHSGGLTGELFF
TGTGCCAGCAGCCACAGCGGGGGTCTCACCGGGGAGCTGTTTTTT
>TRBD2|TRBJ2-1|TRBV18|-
CASSPNSLAGTEPYNEQFF
TGTGCCAGCTCACCAAATTCACTAGCGGGGACTGAGCCCTACAATGAGCAGTTCTTC